This TCR beta chain came from a study of cytomegalovirus exposure and HLA in healthy donors (dated by TCRdb to about 2017). For the study in its entirety: An earlier analysis of about 560 of the donors reported 250 to 350 Gb of sequence data and some 110 million unique TCR beta sequences obtained from some 170 million T cells. Roughly 300 gigabases of sequencing data and around 85 million unique TCR sequences made up an early release that covered approximately 650 HLA-typed donors. Of the 300 to 500 genotyped donors, more than 75% were placed in the genetic ancestry cluster associated with self-reported Caucasian donors. The aim of the study was to test whether cataloging public T cell receptors could identify signatures of past pathogen exposure. The study profiled the T cell repertoires of hundreds of subjects by immunosequencing and related them to cytomegalovirus serostatus. Besides the first cohort of approximately 670 subjects, a separate validation cohort made up of roughly 120 different subjects was used. To predict cytomegalovirus infection status, the study combined high-throughput TCR immunosequencing, statistical association of individual TCRs with disease status, and machine learning. To study patterns of TCR occurrence, a later analysis re-analyzed previously published TCR beta repertoires from 700 or so donors and added high-resolution HLA genotyping. The later analysis used no new phenotypic data to find candidate immune exposures, relying instead on TCR beta sequences and their occurrence across donors. An earlier analysis of approximately 640 of the donors applied high-throughput TCR beta sequencing to assess whether each TCR beta V gene segment acted as functional or pseudogenic. Alongside the repertoire data, information on donor age, sex, ethnicity and CMV serostatus was compiled. In a later genetic analysis, genome-wide SNP genotypes for about 65% of the roughly 670 donors were used, and that subset was treated as a discovery cohort. Every discovery cohort repertoire had been produced on one sequencing platform. Both class I and class II loci were covered by HLA typing, at four-digit resolution. The number of typed donors differed by locus: about 629-640 for A, B, C, DRB1 and DQB1; some 500 for DQA1; roughly 600 for DPA1; and some 430 for DPB1. About 5 DR-DQ haplotypes were handled as single units for association and clustering, since linkage in the cohort was strong. Among about 370 genotyped donors of the cohort, an average of approximately 200,000 unique TCR beta nucleotide sequences was sequenced per donor, of which about 18% were non-productive. Findings and caveats that apply to the study as a whole: Assigning TCR associations to individual alleles was difficult when HLA alleles, especially DR and DQ, strongly co-occurred. A later analysis found that most CMV-associated TCR beta chains appeared HLA-restricted, with HLA associations seemingly driven largely by CMV exposure. According to a later analysis, TCR association rates differed among HLA loci, with DRB1 alleles showing the most associated TCRs and HLA-C alleles showing the fewest. A later genetic analysis reported fewer N-insertions in productive TCRs among donors in an Asian-associated ancestry cluster than the roughly 700-donor mean. Compared with equally common non-associated chains, HLA-associated TCR beta chains in a later analysis were more clonally expanded and had lower generation probabilities. It was suggested by the authors that the approach could potentially be generalized to other disease states and immunological phenotypes. The study listed 164 TCR beta chains as associated with cytomegalovirus. Across donors, most TCR sequences were observed very rarely, whereas some public TCRs were present in many individuals. The classifier was reported to diagnose cytomegalovirus status with high specificity and sensitivity in both the original cohort and the validation cohort. Some 16 rarely observed V segments, including chromosome 9 orphons, were excluded from the earlier analysis of some 590 of the donors because counts were too low. In a later analysis, 15,000 to 20,000 TCR beta sequences were associated with specific HLA alleles at a false discovery rate of 0.05. In vitro tests confirmed that a few of the cytomegalovirus-associated TCR beta chains recognize cytomegalovirus antigens. Presence/absence analyses assumed roughly uniform sequencing depth across donors, an assumption that may not hold. Immune exposure information for the cohort was limited to CMV serostatus. Linkage disequilibrium might explain the correlated functional status among segregating V segments, but an unknown experimental factor could not be excluded. A group of highly shared sequence variants was considered likely to be a technical artifact of the sequencing pipeline. Because HLA typing was missing for some donors at each locus, association tests included only the typed subset. An association between a missense DCLRE1C variant and V-gene and J-gene trimming of TCR beta chains was found in a later genetic analysis and replicated in an independent cohort. In a later analysis, several top co-occurrence clusters were reported to appear linked to parvovirus B19, influenza, CMV and Epstein-Barr virus. In an earlier analysis of some 640 of the donors, most TCR beta V segments were observed in productive rearrangements about 90% or about 30% of the time, broadly matching IMGT annotations. A further reported finding was that TCR beta sequences accurately predicted the HLA-A and HLA-B alleles for most subjects in the first cohort. Only TCR beta chains were sequenced in this cohort, and the absence of alpha or paired-chain data limited detectable features. Some IMGT-functional V segments, including TRBV6-2 and TRBV6-3, could not be told apart with the 87-base-pair reads, so those segments were excluded.

Preparation of the library involved the immunoSEQ multiplex PCR assay. For the multiplex PCR, a mixture combining 60 forward primers for TCR Vbeta segments and 13 reverse primers for TCR Jbeta segments was used. The CDR3 region of rearranged TCR beta genes was amplified from genomic DNA with a multiplex PCR assay. On the Illumina HiSeq System, the amplified TCR beta libraries were sequenced as 87-base-pair reads. The paper's processing steps were these. In a later analysis, roughly 80 million unique TCR beta chains were counted across the roughly 670 repertoires, and roughly 9.9 million of these chains were shared by at least two donors. Raw reads were error-corrected and collapsed into unique sequences with a nearest-neighbor algorithm that merged closely related sequences to remove PCR and sequencing errors. Alignment of CDR3 sequences to IMGT reference sequences was used to assign V, D and J gene segments. For a sequence to be retained, a match of at least six nucleotides to both a V gene segment and a J gene segment was required. Rearrangements were classified as productive when the CDR3 lacked stop codons and remained in frame with V and J, and all other rearrangements were classified as non-productive. CDR3 was defined according to IMGT convention as the region running from the second conserved V-encoded cysteine to the conserved J-encoded phenylalanine. The earlier analysis of 500 to 750 of the donors excluded any sequence lacking an unambiguous match to a single V gene segment. In an earlier analysis of a few hundred of the donors, V segments were called functional above 56.7% productive rearrangements and were called segregating when the between-donor standard deviation exceeded 5%. A statistical classification framework was built to diagnose cytomegalovirus status from the catalog of TCR beta chain sequences. In a later analysis, V and J genes were assigned by comparing TCR nucleotide sequences against IMGT/GENE-DB human TR gene sequences. In a later analysis, CDR3 sequences and most-parsimonious VDJ recombination scenarios were assigned using the TCRdist pipeline. In a later analysis, every TCR beta chain was defined by the combination of its CDR3 amino acid sequence and its V-gene family, and reads without a unique V-gene family were dropped. As a way to deal with suspected cross-contamination and a sequencing artifact, a later analysis dropped hundreds of nucleotide sequences that were highly shared and had low generation probability. In a later analysis, a clonal expansion index for each public chain was calculated from normalized within-repertoire ranks of inferred template counts. In a later analysis, generation probabilities were computed using a VDJ recombination model fitted to out-of-frame rearrangements, and the results were checked against IGoR. In a later analysis, hypergeometric tests were used to score TCR-TCR, TCR-HLA and TCR-CMV co-occurrence, with a repertoire-size bias correction applied to TCR pairs. To estimate false discovery rates, a later analysis permuted the HLA or CMV assignments 20 times. In a later analysis, co-occurring TCRs were grouped using DBSCAN, with TCRdist sequence similarity added in when clustering inside HLA-allele-positive subsets. Repertoires with fewer than 30,000 or more than 120,000 public chains were left out of co-occurrence clustering, as were about 5 repertoires with anomalous nucleotide sharing. In TCRdb, the immuneACCESS table is reduced to in-frame sequences with V and J assigned. These tables do not hold every clone; where another copy was compared, an unresolved V gene accounts for under half, and the others remain unexplained. The DNA was the basis for D and trimming; V, J and clone size are from that table. In this sample's table one finds 150,000 or so clones. The ten largest account for around 1.5% of the sample.

Including cysteine and phenylalanine, the CDR3 has 14 amino acids. Just the 42-base CDR3 DNA is kept, in frame starting at base 1. Based on the germline V gene, the CDR1 and CDR2 sequences are SGHTA and FQGNSA. Compared with germline, V lacks 5 bases and J lacks 7 bases; bases without a gene match: 6. The cohort was made up of 500 to 850 healthy bone marrow donors. At the time of sampling, every cohort member was nominally healthy, though immune exposures that went unrecorded were likely present. The donor was CMV seronegative and belonged to the group of 320 or so seronegative cohort members. A peripheral blood sample was provided by each donor, and peripheral blood mononuclear cells were used for TCR beta sequencing. Genomic DNA extraction from the blood cell samples was performed with the Qiagen DNeasy Blood Extraction Kit. A word on this clone: There is no known antigen for this receptor.

Recombination connected TRBV7-2 to TRBJ1-2; 11 middle bases align to TRBD1. This receptor was taken from a woman aged 45-65 years in good health and CMV-seronegative. Sequences were obtained from PBMCs. The CDR3 protein sequence reads: CASSLDRGQGGYTF. Read as DNA, the sequence is TGTGCCAGCAGCCTGGACAGGGGGCAGGGTGGCTACACCTTC.